Listed below are T cell receptor beta chains from one sample, sequenced in a study of blood T cell repertoires in COVID-19. Clones were sequenced by immunoSEQ multiplex PCR, and TCRdb holds only the in-frame ones, with some missing. This table has approximately 210,000 clones, about 82% appearing once. The sample consisted of peripheral blood. These TCRs come from a man between 60 and 75 years old with COVID-19, enrolled during active disease. The CDR3 runs from the conserved cysteine through the conserved F or W. D genes are given only for firm matches. A clone size is listed for some rows: how often the clone was seen (once, few, many), or a class if it is expanded.

J gene | V gene | clone size | D gene | CDR3 DNA | CDR3 protein
TRBJ1-3 | TRBV7-9 | once | . | TGTGCCAGCAGCTTAGCGAGGGACATCTCTGGAAACACCATATATTTT | CASSLARDISGNTIYF
TRBJ2-1 | TRBV6-1 | . | . | TGTGCCAGCAGTTCCACCGGGTACAATGAGCAGTTCTTC | CASSSTGYNEQFF
TRBJ2-2 | TRBV19 | . | TRBD1 | TGTGCCAGTAGTATAGAAAGGAACAGGGGGTTGGCCACCGGGGAGCTGTTTTTT | CASSIERNRGLATGELFF
TRBJ2-3 | TRBV15 | . | TRBD1 | TGTGCCACCAGCAGAGATAAAGGGACAGGGCCCACAGATACGCAGTATTTT | CATSRDKGTGPTDTQYF
TRBJ1-4 | TRBV19 | . | . | TGTGCCAGTACTAACAGGGATGAACTGTTTTTT | CASTNRDELFF
TRBJ2-7 | TRBV5-4 | . | TRBD1 | TGTGCCAGCCGGGGACAGGGTTTACTCGAGCAGTACTTC | CASRGQGLLEQYF
TRBJ2-4 | TRBV6-5 | . | TRBD2 | TGTGCCAGCATATCCGGGGCGGGAGGCAAAAACATTCAGTACTTC | CASISGAGGKNIQYF
TRBJ2-5 | TRBV2 | . | TRBD1 | TGTGCCAGCATGGGACAGGAAGAGACCCAGTACTTC | CASMGQEETQYF
TRBJ2-3 | TRBV2 | . | TRBD2 | TGTGCCAGCAGTCCTTTAGCGGGAGGGCCCCGGCAAGATACGCAGTATTTT | CASSPLAGGPRQDTQYF
TRBJ2-1 | TRBV5-8 | . | . | TGTGCCAGCAGCCACACACAGGGTAGTATACGAATCTCCTACAATGAGCAGTTCTTC | CASSHTQGSIRISYNEQFF
TRBJ1-1 | TRBV3-1/TRBV3-2 | . | . | TGTGCCAGCAGCCAAGTACAGAACACTGAAGCTTTCTTT | CASSQVQNTEAFF
TRBJ1-1 | TRBV2 | . | . | TGTGCCAGGGCCCGGTCGGGAAACACTGAAGCTTTCTTT | CARARSGNTEAFF
TRBJ1-5 | TRBV30 | few | TRBD1 | TGTGCCTCTCAGTCCGGGACAGGGGCTGGTCAGCCCCAGCATTTT | CASQSGTGAGQPQHF
TRBJ2-4 | TRBV29-1 | . | . | TGCAGCGTTGAATATAGTGGAGGAAACATTCAGTACTTC | CSVEYSGGNIQYF
TRBJ1-3 | TRBV5-1 | once | . | TGCGCCAGCAGCGGGGACTTCTCTGGAAACACCATATATTTT | CASSGDFSGNTIYF
TRBJ1-5 | TRBV24-1 | . | . | TGTGCCACCAGTGCACCCTATAGCAATCAGCCCCAGCATTTT | CATSAPYSNQPQHF
TRBJ1-3 | TRBV12-3/TRBV12-4 | . | . | TGTGCCAGCACCCCGGCAGGGAGAAACACCATATATTTT | CASTPAGRNTIYF
TRBJ2-7 | TRBV30 | once | . | TGTGCCTGGAGTGCCTTAAAAGAGCAGTACTTC | CAWSALKEQYF
TRBJ1-5 | TRBV7-2 | . | . | TGTGCCAGCAGCAGTACCCCGGGACAGCCCCAGCATTTT | CASSSTPGQPQHF
TRBJ1-1 | TRBV28 | few | . | TGTGCCAGCAATGAGGTGGCGAACACTGAAGCTTTCTTT | CASNEVANTEAFF
TRBJ2-7 | TRBV28 | . | TRBD1 | TGTGCCAGCAGTCCAATGGGACAGGGTGGGTACGAGCAGTACTTC | CASSPMGQGGYEQYF
TRBJ1-2 | TRBV6-6 | . | TRBD1 | TGTGCCAGCAGTACGACAGGGGGCACCTATGGCTACACCTTC | CASSTTGGTYGYTF
TRBJ1-5 | TRBV5-6 | . | . | TGTGCCAGCAGCTTGACACGGGGTTTGACGAATCAGCCCCAGCATTTT | CASSLTRGLTNQPQHF
TRBJ1-2 | TRBV4-2 | . | . | TGTGCCAGCAGCCAAGATAAACAGGCCACCTTTTATGGCTACACCTTC | CASSQDKQATFYGYTF
TRBJ2-3 | TRBV19 | . | TRBD2 | TGTGCCAGTAAGGCTAGCGGGAGAACAAATACGCAGTATTTT | CASKASGRTNTQYF
TRBJ1-2 | TRBV5-4 | . | . | TGTGCCAGCAGCTTGGAGGAAAGTATAGCGGGCACGGGCGGCTACACCTTC | CASSLEESIAGTGGYTF
TRBJ1-6 | TRBV19 | . | TRBD1 | TGTGCCAGTAAGGGGACAGGGATTAATTCACCCCTCCACTTT | CASKGTGINSPLHF
TRBJ1-2 | TRBV5-4 | . | TRBD1 | TGTGCCAGCAGCTTGGATGGGACAGCCTATGGCTACACCTTC | CASSLDGTAYGYTF
TRBJ2-1 | TRBV5-6 | . | . | TGTGCCAGCAGCTTAAGTGGGAGGTCATCCTACAATGAGCAGTTCTTC | CASSLSGRSSYNEQFF
TRBJ1-5 | TRBV6-5 | . | . | TGTGCCAGCAGTTCCCAGGATAATCAGCCCCAGCATTTT | CASSSQDNQPQHF
TRBJ1-2 | TRBV6-1 | . | TRBD1 | TGTGCCAGCAGTGAAGGAGGGGGCAAAAACTATGGCTACACCTTC | CASSEGGGKNYGYTF
TRBJ1-3 | TRBV11-2 | once | . | TGTGCCAGCAGCTTTTCGAGGAGCTCTGGAAACACCATATATTTT | CASSFSRSSGNTIYF
TRBJ1-4 | TRBV18 | few | TRBD1 | TGTGCCAGCTCACCCCCCTCGACAGGGAGTGAAAAACTGTTTTTT | CASSPPSTGSEKLFF
TRBJ1-1 | TRBV4-2 | . | TRBD1 | TGTGCCAGCAGCCACCCCGGACAGGCAAACACTGAAGCTTTCTTT | CASSHPGQANTEAFF
TRBJ2-7 | TRBV5-1 | . | . | TGCGCCAGCAGCCTAGAGAGCCGGGACACCGGCGAGCAGTACTTC | CASSLESRDTGEQYF
TRBJ2-3 | TRBV7-2 | . | . | TGTGCCAGCAGCTTATTACAGGGACCAGATACGCAGTATTTT | CASSLLQGPDTQYF
TRBJ1-4 | TRBV5-6 | . | TRBD1 | TGTGCCAGCAGACGACAGGGGGGCGGCGAAAAACTGTTTTTT | CASRRQGGGEKLFF
TRBJ2-1 | TRBV7-2 | . | TRBD2 | TGTGCCAGCAGCTTCTTTAGCGGGAGCTCCTACAATGAGCAGTTCTTC | CASSFFSGSSYNEQFF
TRBJ1-2 | TRBV29-1 | . | . | TGCAGCGTTCCTCCCGACTTAAACTATGGCTACACCTTC | CSVPPDLNYGYTF
TRBJ1-1 | TRBV28 | few | . | TGTGCCAGCACGAAGGGAGGGGGGAACACTGAAGCTTTCTTT | CASTKGGGNTEAFF
TRBJ2-7 | TRBV4-2 | . | . | TGTGCCAGCAGCCAAGAGGGGCAGCAGTATGCCTACGAGCAGTACTTC | CASSQEGQQYAYEQYF
TRBJ1-4 | TRBV7-2 | . | . | TGTGCCAGCAGTTCCAGGGGAAGTGAAAAACTGTTTTTT | CASSSRGSEKLFF
TRBJ1-1 | TRBV19 | . | . | TGTGCCAGTAGCAACCCTCGGGGGGGGAGCACTGAAGCTTTCTTT | CASSNPRGGSTEAFF
TRBJ2-7 | TRBV30 | once | TRBD1 | TGTGCCTGGGGCCAAGGGGGCCTGGGCGAGCAGTACTTC | CAWGQGGLGEQYF
TRBJ1-1 | TRBV4-1 | . | TRBD1 | TGCGCCAGCAGCCAGGATAGGACAGGATCGCCTGAAGCTTTCTTT | CASSQDRTGSPEAFF
TRBJ1-2 | TRBV28 | . | . | TGTGCCAGCGGTCGAGGGGGATACTATGGCTACACCTTC | CASGRGGYYGYTF
TRBJ2-7 | TRBV3-1/TRBV3-2 | . | TRBD1 | TGTGCCAGCAGCCGATCCGCGGGACAGGACTACGAGCAGTACTTC | CASSRSAGQDYEQYF
TRBJ1-1 | TRBV4-1 | . | TRBD1 | TGCGCCAGCAGCCGTTTAACAGGGGGCATCGCTTTCTTT | CASSRLTGGIAFF
TRBJ1-5 | TRBV6-1 | . | . | TGTGCCAGCAGTGAAGCGCTAGGTCAGCCCCAGCATTTT | CASSEALGQPQHF